The sequence of this T cell receptor (beta chain) was determined in a study of cytomegalovirus exposure and HLA in healthy donors. Overall study findings and caveats: The authors assumed roughly uniform sequencing depth across donors for presence/absence analyses. For most subjects, TCR beta sequences were reported to predict HLA-A and HLA-B alleles with accuracy. In a later analysis, TCR beta V- and J-gene trimming was associated with a missense DCLRE1C variant.

Germline V gene sequence: CDR1 SEHNR, CDR2 FQNEAQ (reference sequence). The J segment lost 4 bases and the V segment lost 0 bases, leaving 3 bases of the junction unmatched. This CDR3 comprises 16 residues. Primers included in the PCR were 60 Vbeta and 13 Jbeta primers. Sequenced by immunoSEQ multiplex PCR; TCRdb stores in-frame clones only, minus some. Of some 120,000 clones detected, roughly 84% appear once; the ten largest clones hold approximately 3%. A remark on this clone: Its antigen is not identified.

Sequences were obtained from PBMCs. The V gene is TRBV7-9, the J gene TRBJ2-3; 11 bases are a match to TRBD2. The origin of this receptor is a young woman in good health and CMV-seropositive. CDR3 coding DNA: TGTGCCAGCAGCTTAGCTAGCGGGGGGGCCTCAGATACGCAGTATTTT. Translating it yields CASSLASGGASDTQYF.